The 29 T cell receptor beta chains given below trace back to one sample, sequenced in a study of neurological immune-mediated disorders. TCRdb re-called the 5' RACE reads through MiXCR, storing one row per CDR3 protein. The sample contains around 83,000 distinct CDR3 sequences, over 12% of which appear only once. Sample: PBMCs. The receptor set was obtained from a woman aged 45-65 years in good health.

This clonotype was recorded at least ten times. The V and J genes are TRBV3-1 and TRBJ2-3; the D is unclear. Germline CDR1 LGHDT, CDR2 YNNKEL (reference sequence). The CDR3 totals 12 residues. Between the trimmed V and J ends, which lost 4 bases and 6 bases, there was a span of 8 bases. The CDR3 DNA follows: TGTGCCAGCAGCCCCTCGGGTGATACGCAGTATTTT. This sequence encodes CASSPSGDTQYF.

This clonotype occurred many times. The CDR3 DNA reads TGCGCCAGCAGCGGGCCCCCGCACCAAGAGACCCAGTACTTC. Translating it yields CASSGPPHQETQYF. The chain has TRBV5-1 and TRBJ2-5; no firm D call. Germline V gives CDR1 SGHRS, CDR2 YFSETQ. V was pared by 4 bases and J by 0 bases, with 10 bases between. The CDR3 extends over 14 amino acids.

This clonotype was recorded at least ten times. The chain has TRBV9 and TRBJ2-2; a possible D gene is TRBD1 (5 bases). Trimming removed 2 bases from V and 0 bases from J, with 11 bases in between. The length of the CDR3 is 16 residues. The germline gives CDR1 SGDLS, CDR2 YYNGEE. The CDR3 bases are TGTGCCAGCAGCGTGGCGGTAGGGGCGAACACCGGGGAGCTGTTTTTT. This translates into CASSVAVGANTGELFF.

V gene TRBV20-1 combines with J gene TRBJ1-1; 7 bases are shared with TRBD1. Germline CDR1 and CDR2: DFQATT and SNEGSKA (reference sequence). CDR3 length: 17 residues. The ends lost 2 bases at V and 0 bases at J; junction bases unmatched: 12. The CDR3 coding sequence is TGCAGTGCTAGACGATCCTTCCAGGGGGGAATGAACACTGAAGCTTTCTTT. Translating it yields CSARRSFQGGMNTEAFF.

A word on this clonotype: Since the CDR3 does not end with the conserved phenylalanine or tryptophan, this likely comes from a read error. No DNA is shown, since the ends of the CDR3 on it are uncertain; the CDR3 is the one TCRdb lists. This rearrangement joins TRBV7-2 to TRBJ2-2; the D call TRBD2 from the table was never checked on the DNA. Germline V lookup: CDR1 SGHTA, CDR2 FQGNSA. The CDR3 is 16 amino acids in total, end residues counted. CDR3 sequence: CASSMLAGDYTGELVL.

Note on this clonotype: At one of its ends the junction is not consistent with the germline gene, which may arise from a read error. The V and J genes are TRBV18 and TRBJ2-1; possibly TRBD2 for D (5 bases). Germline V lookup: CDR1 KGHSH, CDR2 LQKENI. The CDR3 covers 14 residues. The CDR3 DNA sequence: TGTGCTAGCGCCCTCCTGGGTGGCGACAATGAGCTGTTCTTC. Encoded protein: CASALLGGDNELFF.

Here the CDR3 DNA reads TGTGCCAGCAGCTGGAGGGACAGTTACACTGAAGCTTTCTTT. Protein product: CASSWRDSYTEAFF. The J gene is TRBJ1-1, the V gene TRBV5-6; TRBD1 matches 7 bases. The germline V gene has CDR1 SGHDT and CDR2 YYEEEE. Trimming at V came to 3 bases and at J to 3 bases, leaving 5 bases not matched to a gene. The CDR3 contains 14 residues. Together with reference TRBV5-6 and TRBJ1-1, the CDR3 gives the full variable domain: DAGVTQSPTHLIKTRGQQVTLRCSPKSGHDTVSWYQQALGQGPQFIFQYYEEEERQRGNFPDRFSGHQFPNYSSELNVNALLLGDSALYLCASSWRDSYTEAFFGQGTRLTVV.

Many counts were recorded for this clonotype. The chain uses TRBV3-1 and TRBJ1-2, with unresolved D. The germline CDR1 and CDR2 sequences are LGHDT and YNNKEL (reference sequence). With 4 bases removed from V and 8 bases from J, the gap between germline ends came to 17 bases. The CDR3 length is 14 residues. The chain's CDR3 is CASSLSEEFRGYTF. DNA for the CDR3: TGTGCCAGCAGCCTTAGTGAGGAGTTTCGGGGCTACACCTTC.

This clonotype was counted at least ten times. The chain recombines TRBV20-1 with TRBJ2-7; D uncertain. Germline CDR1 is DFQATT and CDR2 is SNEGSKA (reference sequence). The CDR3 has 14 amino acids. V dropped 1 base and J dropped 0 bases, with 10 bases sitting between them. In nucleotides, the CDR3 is TGCAGTGCTAGAGTTGACGAAGGCTCCTACGAGCAGTACTTC. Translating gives CSARVDEGSYEQYF.

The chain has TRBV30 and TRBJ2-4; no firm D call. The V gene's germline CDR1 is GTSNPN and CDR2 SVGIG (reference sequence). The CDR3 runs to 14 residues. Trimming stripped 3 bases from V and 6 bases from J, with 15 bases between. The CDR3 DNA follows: TGTGCCTGGAGCGACCCCCTGCCCCCAAACATTCAGTACTTC. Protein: CAWSDPLPPNIQYF.

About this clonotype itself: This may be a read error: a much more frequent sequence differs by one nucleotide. CDR3 in DNA: TGTGCCAGCCTCAAGGTCCGCTTCACTGAAGCTTTCTTT. Protein product: CASLKVRFTEAFF. The chain uses TRBV11-2 and TRBJ1-1; D not certain. V was shortened by 8 bases and J by 4 bases, with 14 bases between the two germline ends. The CDR3 loop spans 13 amino acids. Germline values: CDR1 SGHAT, CDR2 FQNNGV.

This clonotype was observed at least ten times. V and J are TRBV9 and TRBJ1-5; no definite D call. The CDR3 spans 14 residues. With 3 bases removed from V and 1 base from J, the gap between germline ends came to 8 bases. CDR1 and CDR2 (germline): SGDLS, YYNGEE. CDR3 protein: CASSATPSNQPQHF. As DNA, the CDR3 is TGTGCCAGCAGCGCCACCCCCAGCAATCAGCCCCAGCATTTT.

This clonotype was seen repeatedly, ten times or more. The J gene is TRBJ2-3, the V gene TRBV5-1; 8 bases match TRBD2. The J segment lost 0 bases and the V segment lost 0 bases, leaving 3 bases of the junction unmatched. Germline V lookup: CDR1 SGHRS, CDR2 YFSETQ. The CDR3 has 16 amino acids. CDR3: CASSLGPGGSTDTQYF. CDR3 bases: TGCGCCAGCAGCTTGGGTCCGGGGGGGAGCACAGATACGCAGTATTTT.

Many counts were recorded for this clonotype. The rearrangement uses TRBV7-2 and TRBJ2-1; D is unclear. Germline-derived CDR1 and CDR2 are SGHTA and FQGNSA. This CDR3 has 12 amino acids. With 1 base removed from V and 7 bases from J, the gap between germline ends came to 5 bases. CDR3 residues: CASSLVRNEQFF. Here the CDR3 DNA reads TGTGCCAGCAGCTTAGTCCGGAATGAGCAGTTCTTC.

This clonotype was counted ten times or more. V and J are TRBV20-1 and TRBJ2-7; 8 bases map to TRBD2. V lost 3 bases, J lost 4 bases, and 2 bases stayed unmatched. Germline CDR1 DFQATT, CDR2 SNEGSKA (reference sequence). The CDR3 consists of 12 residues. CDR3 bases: TGCAGTGCTAGTAGCGGGGATTACGAGCAGTACTTC. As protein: CSASSGDYEQYF.

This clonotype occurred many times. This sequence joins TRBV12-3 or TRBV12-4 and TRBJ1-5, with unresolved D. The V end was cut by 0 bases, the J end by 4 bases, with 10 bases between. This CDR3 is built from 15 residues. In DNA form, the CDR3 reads TGTGCCAGCAGTTTAGCTATAGGGATGAATCAGCCCCAGCATTTT. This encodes CASSLAIGMNQPQHF.

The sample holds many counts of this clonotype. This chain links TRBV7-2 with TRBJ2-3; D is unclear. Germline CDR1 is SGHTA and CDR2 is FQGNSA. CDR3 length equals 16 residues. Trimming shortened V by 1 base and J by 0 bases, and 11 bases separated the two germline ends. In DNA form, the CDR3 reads TGTGCCAGCAGCTTAGATATGTATAGTAGCACAGATACGCAGTATTTT. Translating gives CASSLDMYSSTDTQYF.

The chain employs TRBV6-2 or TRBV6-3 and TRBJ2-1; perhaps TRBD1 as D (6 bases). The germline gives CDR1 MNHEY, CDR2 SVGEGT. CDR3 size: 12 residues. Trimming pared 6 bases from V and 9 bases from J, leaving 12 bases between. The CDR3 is CASRNRVVEQFF. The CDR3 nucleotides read TGTGCCAGCAGAAACAGGGTGGTTGAGCAGTTCTTC.

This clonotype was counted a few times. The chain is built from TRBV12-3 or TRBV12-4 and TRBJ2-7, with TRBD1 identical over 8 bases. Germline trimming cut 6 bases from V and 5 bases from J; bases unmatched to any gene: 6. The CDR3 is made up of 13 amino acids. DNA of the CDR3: TGTGCCAGCAGGCTTCAGGGGGCCCACGAGCAGTACTTC. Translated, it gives CASRLQGAHEQYF.

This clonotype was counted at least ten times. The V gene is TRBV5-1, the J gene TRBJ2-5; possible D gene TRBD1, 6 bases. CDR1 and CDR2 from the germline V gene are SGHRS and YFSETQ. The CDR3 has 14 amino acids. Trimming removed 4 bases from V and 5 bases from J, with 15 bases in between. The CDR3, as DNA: TGCGCCAGCAGCGAAAGAACAGGGCCCGAGACCCAGTACTTC. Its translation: CASSERTGPETQYF.

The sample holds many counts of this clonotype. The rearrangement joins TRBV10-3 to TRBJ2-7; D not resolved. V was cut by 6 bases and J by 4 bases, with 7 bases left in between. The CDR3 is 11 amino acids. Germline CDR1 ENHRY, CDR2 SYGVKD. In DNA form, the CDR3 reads TGTGCCATCAGGGACGGTTACGAGCAGTACTTC. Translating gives CAIRDGYEQYF.

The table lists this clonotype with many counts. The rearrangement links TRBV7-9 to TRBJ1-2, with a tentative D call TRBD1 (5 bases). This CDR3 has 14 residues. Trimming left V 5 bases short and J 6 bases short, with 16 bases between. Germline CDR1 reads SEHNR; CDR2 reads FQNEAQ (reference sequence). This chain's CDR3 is CASSQGLTLNGYTF. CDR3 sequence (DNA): TGTGCCAGCAGCCAGGGATTGACCCTCAATGGCTACACCTTC.

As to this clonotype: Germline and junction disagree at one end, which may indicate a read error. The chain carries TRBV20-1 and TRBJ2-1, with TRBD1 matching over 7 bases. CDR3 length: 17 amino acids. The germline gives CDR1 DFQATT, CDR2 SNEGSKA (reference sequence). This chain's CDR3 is CSARDPGGWSSYDEQFF. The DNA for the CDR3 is TGCAGTGCTAGAGACCCAGGGGGATGGAGCTCCTACGATGAGCAGTTCTTC.

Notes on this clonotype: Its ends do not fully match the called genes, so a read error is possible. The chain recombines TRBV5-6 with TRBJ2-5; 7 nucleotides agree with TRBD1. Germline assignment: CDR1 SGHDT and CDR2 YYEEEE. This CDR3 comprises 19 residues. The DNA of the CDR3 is TGTGCCAGCATCTTGCTGGGACAGCAAGGGTTGAGGGACCAAGAGACCCAGTACTTC. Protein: CASILLGQQGLRDQETQYF.

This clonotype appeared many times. CDR3 protein: CASSQRRDTGELFF. The CDR3 bases are TGTGCCAGCAGCCAACGAAGGGACACCGGGGAGCTGTTTTTT. This sequence joins TRBV25-1 and TRBJ2-2; D gene ambiguous. With 6 bases removed from V and 3 bases from J, the gap between germline ends came to 11 bases. This CDR3 has 14 residues. Germline V gene sequence: CDR1 MGHDK, CDR2 SYGVNS.

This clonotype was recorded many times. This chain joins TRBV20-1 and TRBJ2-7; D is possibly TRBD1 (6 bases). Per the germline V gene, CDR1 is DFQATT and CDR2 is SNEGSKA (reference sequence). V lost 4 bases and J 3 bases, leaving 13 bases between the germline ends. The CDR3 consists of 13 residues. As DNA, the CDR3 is TGCAGTGCTATAACAGGGCTGGGCTACGAGCAGTACTTC. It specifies CSAITGLGYEQYF.

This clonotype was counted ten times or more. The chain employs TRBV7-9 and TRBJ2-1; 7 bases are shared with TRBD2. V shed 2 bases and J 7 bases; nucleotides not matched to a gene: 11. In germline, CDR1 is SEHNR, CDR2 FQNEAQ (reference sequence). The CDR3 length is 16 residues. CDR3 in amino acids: CASSLMVAREGNEQFF. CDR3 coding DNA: TGTGCCAGCAGCTTAATGGTGGCTAGGGAGGGTAATGAGCAGTTCTTC.

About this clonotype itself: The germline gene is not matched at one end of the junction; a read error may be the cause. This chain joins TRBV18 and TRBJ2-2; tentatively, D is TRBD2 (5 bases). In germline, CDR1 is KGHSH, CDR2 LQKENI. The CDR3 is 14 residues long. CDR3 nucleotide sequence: TGTGCCATCTCACCCAGGACCCTCACCGGGGAGCTATTTTTT. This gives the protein CAISPRTLTGELFF.

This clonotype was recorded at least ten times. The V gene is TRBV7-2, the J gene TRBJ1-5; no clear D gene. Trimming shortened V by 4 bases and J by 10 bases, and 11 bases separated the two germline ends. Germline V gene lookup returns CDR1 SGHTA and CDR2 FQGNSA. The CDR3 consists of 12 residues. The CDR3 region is CASSSPGRPQHF. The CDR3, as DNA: TGTGCCAGCAGCTCCCCCGGCCGACCCCAGCATTTT.